Reported below is one TCR beta chain. TCRdb's copy holds only in-frame clones and misses some; the assay was immunoSEQ multiplex PCR. Of roughly 44,000 clones listed, about 95% are singletons. Tuberculin skin test and IGRA determined adolescents' latent tuberculosis status at entry. The sample is drawn from a study of T cells in tuberculosis. Trimming removed 4 bases from V and 2 bases from J, with 9 bases in between. Germline CDR1 and CDR2: SGDLS and YYNGEE. The CDR3 has 13 residues. The clonotype was recovered from a donor aged 10 to 29 with latent tuberculosis or without tuberculosis infection. Sequencing was done on a sample of PBMCs. The chain is built from TRBV9 and TRBJ2-5, with D uncertain. The CDR3 is CASSSDIQETQYF. The CDR3 nucleotides read TGTGCCAGCAGCTCAGATATTCAAGAGACCCAGTACTTC.